These T cell receptor beta chains were read from a single sample in a study of cytomegalovirus exposure and HLA in healthy donors. The repertoire was sequenced with immunoSEQ multiplex PCR; TCRdb's copy has only in-frame clones and lacks some. The sample lists 150,000 to 200,000 clones, about 85% seen once, with under 1.5% in the top ten. The sample comprised PBMCs. These receptors were collected from a girl between 10 and 17 years old in good health and CMV-seropositive. CDR3s leave out the opening cysteine and the closing phenylalanine or tryptophan. The order of the fields is V gene, CDR3 protein.

TRBV5-1 ASSLFWSRREGEQF
TRBV6-6 ASSEGDYSSYEQY
TRBV5-4 ASRLLADLSTDTQY
TRBV5-1 ASSSGLAGGPGGANVLT
TRBV11-2 ASSLGPGLAGAADTQY
TRBV10-1 ASSEGTGDADTQY
TRBV19 ASSIRPTSGTYNEQF
TRBV2 ASSFSDLSSYEQY
TRBV10-2 ASSRMPGLAGTPSYNEQF
TRBV7-9 ASSTGTEKNYGYT
TRBV19 ASSTRDRAPGNTIY
TRBV12-5 ASGLVRAGAAF
TRBV4-2 ASSQAVSGSEAF
TRBV6-1 ASSEGAGGSGPQH
TRBV10-2 ASRLTSAATYEQY
TRBV2 ASGGLVGSQETQY
TRBV14 ASSRTGGIGNYGYT
TRBV25-1 ASSEPVGSGDFNEQF
TRBV15 ATSRDDRPPQH
TRBV7-9 ASRATGDEAF
TRBV18 ASSPQTGSREQY
TRBV2 ASSASYEQY
TRBV29-1 SVERQGTSYEQY
TRBV4-2 ASSQGAPTAPTEAF
TRBV6-5 ASSYSAGTGANVLT